This T cell receptor (beta chain) came from a study of early T cells in non-severe SARS-CoV-2 infection. Study at large: Sequencing input comprised bulk RNA from unsorted whole blood; chain pairing was not available.

This clonotype has more than one count but fewer than ten. This CDR3 has 13 residues. Trimming removed 8 bases at V and 2 bases at J, with 14 bases between. Germline V gene sequence: CDR1 SGHTS, CDR2 YDEGEE. Attachment of unique molecular identifiers was made to individual cDNA molecules. Each CDR3 protein gets one entry after TCRdb re-called the 5' RACE reads with MiXCR. The data hold tens of thousands of distinct CDR3 sequences, with 15% observed a single time. The rearrangement uses TRBV5-8 and TRBJ2-7, with TRBD1 as a possible D gene (6 bases). The sample taken for sequencing was whole blood. This TCR was sampled from an adult who was a healthcare worker with PCR-confirmed SARS-CoV-2 infection or an uninfected control (not recorded which). The CDR3 region is CASHRDITYEQYF. The CDR3 nucleotides are TGTGCCAGTCACCGGGACATTACCTACGAGCAGTACTTC.